Here is one T cell receptor (beta chain) with its context. Primers for the PCR totalled 60 Vbeta and 13 Jbeta. Profiled with immunoSEQ multiplex PCR; TCRdb holds only in-frame clones, not every one. This sample has tens of thousands of clones; 60% to 80% occur once, and the top ten carry 2% to 2.5%. Losses at the gene ends were 4 bases for V and 3 bases for J; bases not matched to a gene: 4. The CDR3 loop spans 14 amino acids. Germline V gives CDR1 SGHNT, CDR2 YYREEE (reference sequence). This sample is drawn from a study of cytomegalovirus exposure and HLA in healthy donors. The sequence was collected from a man aged 35-49 years in good health and CMV-seronegative. The chain combines TRBV5-4 with TRBJ1-1; TRBD1 matches at 9 bases. The sequenced sample was PBMCs. This CDR3 reads CASSQGQGDTEAFF. The CDR3 DNA reads as TGTGCCAGCAGCCAGGGACAGGGTGACACTGAAGCTTTCTTT.